This entry concerns a single TCR beta chain. Its cognate antigen is unknown. This CDR3 contains 15 residues. V was pared by 0 bases and J by 4 bases, with 2 bases of the junction left unmatched. Germline CDR1 is MGHRA and CDR2 is YSYEKL. Profiled with immunoSEQ multiplex PCR; TCRdb holds only in-frame clones, not every one. The sample includes 95,000 to 100,000 clones, more than 85% of them seen just once. These data originate in a study of T cell responses to AZD1222 COVID-19 vaccine. Study-level points and caveats: There were mostly white British donors and more females than males, and clonal diversity was possibly underestimated. Recipients of two AZD1222 doses showed rising Spike-specific TCR breadth and depth. It was only after the peak T cell response that any repertoires were sampled.

The source material was peripheral blood, sampled on day 0 of AZD1222 vaccination. The V gene is TRBV4-1, the J gene TRBJ2-2, with 7 nucleotides matching TRBD1. The source of this sequence is an adult in good health. The CDR3 region is CASSQDYRGTGELFF. DNA of the CDR3: TGCGCCAGCAGCCAAGACTACAGGGGCACCGGGGAGCTGTTTTTT.